These 13 T cell receptor beta chains were sequenced from one sample in a study of STAT5B mutations in CD4+ large granular lymphocyte leukemia. Using immunoSEQ multiplex PCR, the repertoire was profiled, and TCRdb retains in-frame clones only, with some absent. The sample holds under 40,000 clones; more than 60% are singletons and the top ten take 2.1%. The sequenced material came from CD4+ T cells from blood buffy coats. The receptors stem from a human donor in good health.

The chain is built from TRBV19 and TRBJ2-3; D is unresolved. The CDR3 has 13 residues. Germline CDR1 and CDR2: LNHDA and SQIVND (reference sequence). Trimming cost V 8 bases and J 6 bases, with 15 bases left between them. DNA of the CDR3: TGTGCCAGTGGGCGGAGCTCCCACGATACGCAGTATTTT. Its translation: CASGRSSHDTQYF.

The chain uses TRBV19 and TRBJ2-2; unclear D gene. The CDR3 is made up of 17 amino acids. Trimming stripped 0 bases from V and 0 bases from J, with 11 bases between. Looked up from germline, CDR1 is LNHDA and CDR2 is SQIVND (reference sequence). The CDR3 nucleotides are TGTGCCAGTAGTATAGACCTACTACGCGCGAACACCGGGGAGCTGTTTTTT. Encoded protein: CASSIDLLRANTGELFF.

This clone came up a few times. The chain combines TRBV15 with TRBJ2-7; 8 bases align to TRBD2. With 4 bases clipped from V and 1 base from J, the junction kept 12 bases outside the gene matches. CDR3 length equals 17 residues. Germline CDR1 LNHNV, CDR2 YYDKDF (reference sequence). The DNA of the CDR3 is TGTGCCACCAGCAAGACTAGCGAACTACGGTGGTCCTACGAGCAGTACTTC. Translating it yields CATSKTSELRWSYEQYF.

The J gene is TRBJ1-4, the V gene TRBV30, with a weak D call TRBD1 (6 bases). V lost 4 bases and J lost 8, with 14 bases in between. Looked up from germline, CDR1 is GTSNPN and CDR2 is SVGIG (reference sequence). This CDR3 is built from 13 residues. This CDR3 reads CAWKGQLREKLFF. CDR3 nucleotides: TGTGCCTGGAAGGGACAACTACGAGAAAAACTGTTTTTT.

This chain links TRBV6-5 with TRBJ2-7, with 9 nucleotides matching TRBD1. Trimming removed 6 bases from V and 2 bases from J; junction bases left unmatched: 5. The CDR3 loop spans 14 amino acids. CDR1 and CDR2 (germline): MNHEY, SVGAGI. CDR3 coding DNA: TGTGCCAGCAGCACCGGGACAGGGACCTACGAGCAGTACTTC. Residues: CASSTGTGTYEQYF.

The chain links TRBV4-2 to TRBJ2-3; 12 bases fit TRBD2. The CDR3 is 18 amino acids. V was clipped by 1 base and J by 8 bases; unmatched bases: 13. The germline V gene has CDR1 LGHNA and CDR2 YNFKEQ. The CDR3 DNA is TGTGCCAGCAGCCAAGGACTTTCGGGACTAGCGGGTCTGCCTACGCAGTATTTT. Protein sequence: CASSQGLSGLAGLPTQYF.

CDR3 residues: CASSEGGKQPQHF. CDR3 coding DNA: TGTGCCAGCAGCGAGGGGGGGAAGCAGCCCCAGCATTTT. The rearrangement links TRBV7-3 to TRBJ1-5, with D possibly matching TRBD1 (6 bases). Trimming took off 5 bases at V and 7 bases at J, with 12 bases between the two ends. The germline V gene encodes CDR1 SGHTA and CDR2 FQGTGA. The CDR3 has 13 residues.

The CDR3 DNA is TGTGCCAGCAGCTTACAACAGGCGAGTGGCTACACCTTC. The encoded protein is CASSLQQASGYTF. The chain links TRBV7-2 to TRBJ1-2, with a weak D call TRBD1 (5 bases). Germline V gives CDR1 SGHTA, CDR2 FQGNSA. The V gene lost 2 bases and the J gene lost 7 bases, with 11 bases spanning the gap. This CDR3 spans 13 amino acids.

This chain uses TRBV6-4 with TRBJ2-1; the D gene is possibly TRBD2 (6 bases). Trimming cost V 3 bases and J 5 bases, with 11 bases left between them. Germline V lookup: CDR1 MRHNA, CDR2 SNTAGT. The CDR3 contains 14 residues. This CDR3 is CASSEGDSHNEQFF. Written as DNA, the CDR3 is TGTGCCAGCAGTGAGGGGGACTCACACAATGAGCAGTTCTTC.

This chain links TRBV6-1 with TRBJ2-7, with a tentative D call TRBD2 (5 bases). Germline-derived CDR1 and CDR2 are MNHNS and SASEGT. The V and J ends lost 9 bases and 2 bases respectively, with 8 bases between them. The CDR3 has 11 amino acids. The CDR3 sequence is CASLATYEQYF. The CDR3 DNA is TGTGCCAGTTTAGCGACCTACGAGCAGTACTTC.

The rearrangement uses TRBV7-2 and TRBJ2-3, with 7 bases that match TRBD2. V shed 0 bases, J shed 1 base, and the junction held 4 bases outside the gene matches. The CDR3 is 16 amino acids. CDR1 and CDR2 from the germline V gene are SGHTA and FQGNSA. The CDR3 coding sequence is TGTGCCAGCAGCTTAGCTTCTAGCGGTGGCACAGATACGCAGTATTTT. Translation: CASSLASSGGTDTQYF.

V is TRBV11-1 and J is TRBJ1-2, with D possibly being TRBD1 (5 bases). The CDR3 loop spans 14 amino acids. Trimming stripped 4 bases from V and 1 base from J, with 10 bases between. The germline V gene encodes CDR1 SGHAT and CDR2 FQDESV (reference sequence). The chain's CDR3 is CASSSGALNYGYTF. The CDR3 DNA reads as TGTGCCAGCAGCTCCGGGGCTCTTAACTATGGCTACACCTTC.

The CDR3 region has the DNA TGTGCCAGCAGACGACCGGGACTAGCGGACCGCACAGATACGCAGTATTTT. As protein: CASRRPGLADRTDTQYF. V is TRBV7-9 and J is TRBJ2-3; 11 positions agree with TRBD2. Germline lookup yields CDR1 SEHNR and CDR2 FQNEAQ (reference sequence). The CDR3 runs 17 residues. The V and J ends lost 6 bases and 1 base, in that order; junction bases with no gene match: 9. The complete variable domain, with remaining parts taken from reference TRBV7-9 and TRBJ2-3, reads DTGVSQNPRHKITKRGQNVTFRCDPISEHNRLYWYRQTLGQGPEFLTYFQNEAQLEKSRLLSDRFSAERPKGSFSTLEIQRTEQGDSAMYLCASRRPGLADRTDTQYFGPGTRLTVL.